Each of the 19 T cell receptor beta chains below was sequenced from the same sample in a study of PD-L1 blockade in urothelial cancer. This table comes from immunoSEQ multiplex PCR, and its TCRdb copy is limited to in-frame clones, with some not included. The sample records 20,000 to 25,000 clones, roughly 83% being singletons. The sample here was PBMCs, taken around atezolizumab (anti-PD-L1) treatment. The source of these receptors is a man in his 70s with urothelial cancer.

Comments on this clone: A read error may account for a junction end that differs from germline. This rearrangement joins TRBV7-6 to TRBJ1-5, with 7 bases fitting TRBD1. The CDR3 loop spans 14 amino acids. In germline, CDR1 is SGHVS, CDR2 FNYEAQ. DNA of the CDR3: TGTGCCAGCAGCCCGCGAGGGGGCAACCAGCCCCAGCATTTT. Translating it yields CASSPRGGNQPQHF. The full variable domain, completed using reference TRBV7-6 and TRBJ1-5, is GAGVSQSPRYKVTKRGQDVALRCDPISGHVSLYWYRQALGQGPEFLTYFNYEAQQDKSGLPNDRFSAERPEGSISTLTIQRTEQRDSAMYRCASSPRGGNQPQHFGDGTRLSIL.

The rearrangement uses TRBV5-1 and TRBJ1-2; 7 bases are a match to TRBD1. Losses at the gene ends were 0 bases for V and 7 bases for J; bases not matched to a gene: 12. Per germline, CDR1 SGHRS and CDR2 YFSETQ. This CDR3 is 16 amino acids long. CDR3 bases: TGCGCCAGCAGCTTGGCAACTACGTCAGGGGGTTTTGGCTACACCTTC. It encodes CASSLATTSGGFGYTF. The full variable domain, in which reference TRBV5-1 and TRBJ1-2 provide the parts outside the CDR3, is KAGVTQTPRYLIKTRGQQVTLSCSPISGHRSVSWYQQTPGQGLQFLFEYFSETQRNKGNFPGRFSGRQFSNSRSEMNVSTLELGDSALYLCASSLATTSGGFGYTFGSGTRLTVV.

This clone was seen just once. The CDR3 loop is CASSLIEEETQYF. In DNA form, the CDR3 reads TGCGCCAGCAGCTTGATAGAAGAAGAGACCCAGTACTTC. V is TRBV5-1 and J is TRBJ2-5, with D hard to call. Between the trimmed V and J ends, which lost 1 base and 3 bases, there was a span of 7 bases. This CDR3 region has 13 residues. Germline V gives CDR1 SGHRS, CDR2 YFSETQ.

This CDR3 is CASTGSGNNEQFF. Written as DNA, the CDR3 is TGTGCCAGCACTGGATCGGGGAACAATGAGCAGTTCTTC. This chain links TRBV2 with TRBJ2-1; D may be TRBD2 (5 bases). The V gene's germline CDR1 is SNHLY and CDR2 FYNNEI. The V and J ends lost 7 bases and 5 bases respectively, with 12 bases between them. The CDR3 is made up of 13 amino acids.

The chain recombines TRBV11-2 with TRBJ2-2; the match to TRBD2 covers 15 bases. The CDR3 is 18 residues long. J lost 6 bases, V lost 1 base, and 6 bases had no gene match. CDR1 is SGHAT and CDR2 is FQNNGV in the germline V gene. The CDR3 DNA reads as TGTGCCAGCAGCTTAGTGGGACTAGCGGGAGGAATGGCCGGGGAGCTGTTTTTT. It encodes CASSLVGLAGGMAGELFF.

CDR3 sequence (DNA): TGTGCCAGCAGCTGGGACAGGGTGGGCACCGGGGAGCTGTTTTTT. Translation: CASSWDRVGTGELFF. The chain uses TRBV7-2 and TRBJ2-2, with TRBD1 matching 9 bases. V shed 4 bases and J 4 bases; nucleotides not matched to a gene: 4. The CDR3 extends over 15 amino acids. The germline gives CDR1 SGHTA, CDR2 FQGNSA.

The gene calls are TRBV2 and TRBJ2-5; no clear D gene. Germline V gene data show CDR1 as SNHLY and CDR2 as FYNNEI. V was trimmed by 3 bases and J by 2 bases, leaving 4 bases between them. The CDR3 is 12 amino acids. The CDR3 DNA follows: TGTGCCAGCAGTGATGAGCAAGAGACCCAGTACTTC. Translation: CASSDEQETQYF.

V is TRBV2 and J is TRBJ2-2; the match to TRBD2 covers 13 bases. The CDR3 runs 15 residues. CDR1 and CDR2 (germline): SNHLY, FYNNEI. Trimming took 7 bases from V and 6 from J; bases not matched to a gene: 5. Here the CDR3 DNA reads TGTGCCAGCACCCGGACTAGCGGGAGCCCCGGGGAGCTGTTTTTT. Its translation: CASTRTSGSPGELFF.

The chain combines TRBV4-1 with TRBJ2-3; weak D call: TRBD2 (6 bases). The germline V gene has CDR1 MGHRA and CDR2 YSYEKL. This CDR3 contains 16 residues. V shed 2 bases and J shed 6 bases, with 18 bases lying between them. The CDR3: CASSQPRQTRGDTQYF. The CDR3 nucleotides are TGCGCCAGCAGCCAACCCAGACAGACCCGGGGGGATACGCAGTATTTT.

The chain has TRBV27 and TRBJ2-7; 9 positions match TRBD1. With V trimmed by 4 bases and J by 7 bases, 8 bases remained unmatched. This CDR3 is built from 14 residues. From germline, CDR1 is MNHEY and CDR2 SMNVEV (reference sequence). The CDR3 region has the DNA TGTGCCAGCAGTTCTACAGGACAGGGGCGGGAGCAGTACTTC. Translating gives CASSSTGQGREQYF.

The J gene is TRBJ1-3, the V gene TRBV6-1; 10 positions match TRBD1. Germline trimming cut 5 bases from V and 7 bases from J; bases unmatched to any gene: 5. CDR3 length: 14 residues. CDR1 and CDR2 from the germline V gene are MNHNS and SASEGT. CDR3 bases: TGTGCCAGCAGTTTGGGACAGGGGCCGAACACCATATATTTT. The encoded protein is CASSLGQGPNTIYF.

In its sample, this clone was seen a few times. The chain joins TRBV28 to TRBJ2-3; TRBD1 matches 7 bases. The CDR3 totals 17 residues. Trimming cost V 5 bases and J 3 bases; bases outside gene matches: 14. Germline V lookup: CDR1 MDHEN, CDR2 SYDVKM. CDR3 in amino acids: CASSGAEGGDKTDTQYF. The CDR3 DNA sequence: TGTGCCAGCAGTGGGGCCGAAGGGGGCGACAAAACAGATACGCAGTATTTT.

This clone has only one observation. The rearrangement uses TRBV30 and TRBJ1-5; D unresolved. The germline V gene has CDR1 GTSNPN and CDR2 SVGIG (reference sequence). Trimming left V 3 bases short and J 0 bases short, with 9 bases between. The CDR3 consists of 14 residues. The CDR3 loop reads CAWRGRYSNQPQHF. The CDR3 nucleotides are TGTGCCTGGAGGGGGAGATATAGCAATCAGCCCCAGCATTTT.

V usage is TRBV5-6 and J usage is TRBJ2-5; 7 bases fit TRBD1. CDR1 is SGHDT, CDR2 YYEEEE, per germline. V trimming: 4 bases; J trimming: 2 bases; junction bases outside the gene matches: 8. The CDR3 runs to 15 residues. The chain's CDR3 is CASSPMGDRQETQYF. CDR3 nucleotide sequence: TGTGCCAGCAGCCCCATGGGGGACAGACAAGAGACCCAGTACTTC.

This sequence joins TRBV7-8 and TRBJ2-1, with 8 bases identical to TRBD2. This CDR3 has 16 residues. Germline loops: CDR1 SGHVS, CDR2 FQNEAQ. Losses at the gene ends were 5 bases for V and 8 bases for J; bases not matched to a gene: 14. The CDR3 DNA reads TGTGCCAGCAGCGCCCGCCGACTAGCGAAGTACCATGAGCAGTTCTTC. This sequence encodes CASSARRLAKYHEQFF.

Within the sample, this clone is large. The rearrangement links TRBV5-6 to TRBJ2-3; TRBD2 aligns across 8 bases. Germline-derived CDR1 and CDR2 are SGHDT and YYEEEE. The CDR3 loop spans 16 amino acids. The V and J ends lost 4 bases and 0 bases, in that order; junction bases with no gene match: 7. CDR3 sequence (DNA): TGTGCCAGCAGCCTCACTCTAGCGGGCAGCACAGATACGCAGTATTTT. This codes for CASSLTLAGSTDTQYF.

The chain couples TRBV9 to TRBJ1-1; D unclear. The CDR3 covers 13 residues. From germline, CDR1 is SGDLS and CDR2 YYNGEE. V was pared by 4 bases and J by 8 bases, with 15 bases between. CDR3 amino acids: CASSRIIANEAFF. For the CDR3, the DNA is TGTGCCAGCAGCCGAATAATAGCTAACGAAGCTTTCTTT.

This sequence joins TRBV10-1 and TRBJ2-3; possible D gene TRBD2, 6 bases. The length of the CDR3 is 16 residues. Deletions cut 5 bases from V and 5 bases from J, with 20 bases between. The V gene's germline CDR1 is WNHNN and CDR2 SYGVQD (reference sequence). In nucleotides, the CDR3 is TGCGCCAGCAGTAAAGGGGAAAATACAGCGGGAGATACGCAGTATTTT. Protein: CASSKGENTAGDTQYF.

The chain couples TRBV6-6 to TRBJ1-5; TRBD1 matches at 8 bases. The CDR3 extends over 15 amino acids. J gave up 3 bases and V 5 bases, and 6 bases lay outside the gene matches. Germline V CDR1 and CDR2: MNHNY, SVGAGI (reference sequence). CDR3 DNA: TGTGCCAGCAGTCGCCGGACAGGGTCCAATCAGCCCCAGCATTTT. Protein product: CASSRRTGSNQPQHF.